There are a few counts of the clone carrying this T cell receptor beta chain. The antigen remains unidentified. These data belong to a study of beta chain features in type 1 diabetes. Study-level findings and limits: Sampled from patients, naive, central memory and Treg TCRB repertoires appeared more similar than those sampled from healthy donors. Fewer insertions but more deletions were seen at VDJ junctions in type 1 diabetes patients. The cDNA sequencing approach could over-represent high-TCR-expressing cells.

CDR3 length: 12 residues. Germline CDR1 and CDR2: MNHEY and SVGAGI. The V and J ends lost 5 bases and 5 bases respectively, with 9 bases between them. Expressed TCRB transcripts got sequenced, as all isolated RNA was reverse transcribed. The repertoire was sequenced with immunoSEQ multiplex PCR; TCRdb's copy has only in-frame clones and lacks some. The data contain around 350,000 clones, roughly 12% of them singletons. A CD45RO/CCR7/CD25/CD127/CD95/CD27 panel sorted naive, central memory, regulatory and stem cell-like memory CD4+ cells. Sequenced sample: naive CD4+ T cells from blood. V is TRBV6-5 and J is TRBJ1-2, with D uncertain. The TCR originated in a man in his late teens or twenties in good health. CDR3 sequence: CASSDRHYGYTF. DNA for the CDR3: TGTGCCAGCAGTGACCGACATTATGGCTACACCTTC.